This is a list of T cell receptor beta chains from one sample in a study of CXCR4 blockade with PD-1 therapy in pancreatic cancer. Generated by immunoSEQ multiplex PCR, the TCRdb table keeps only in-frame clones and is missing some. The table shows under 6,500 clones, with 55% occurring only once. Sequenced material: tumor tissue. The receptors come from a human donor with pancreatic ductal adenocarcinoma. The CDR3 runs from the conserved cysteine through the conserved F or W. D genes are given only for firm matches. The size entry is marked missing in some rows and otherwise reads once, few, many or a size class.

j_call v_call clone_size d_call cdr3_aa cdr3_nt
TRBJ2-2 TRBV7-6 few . CASSLEVGTNTGELFF TGTGCCAGCAGCTTAGAAGTAGGGACGAACACCGGGGAGCTGTTTTTT
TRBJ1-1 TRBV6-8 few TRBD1 CAISVHQGETEAFF TGTGCCATCAGTGTCCACCAGGGGGAAACTGAAGCTTTCTTT
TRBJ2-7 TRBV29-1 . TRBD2 CSVVLAGAYEQYF TGCAGCGTTGTACTAGCGGGGGCCTACGAGCAGTACTTC
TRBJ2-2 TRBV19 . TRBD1 CATKRRWAGTGVEGTGELFF TGTGCCACCAAAAGGAGATGGGCCGGGACAGGGGTGGAAGGCACCGGGGAGCTGTTTTTT
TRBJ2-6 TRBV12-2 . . CASSWSTGANVLTF TGTGCCAGTTCCTGGTCGACAGGGGCCAACGTCCTGACTTTC
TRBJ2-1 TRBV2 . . CASSVQRGLDEQFF TGTGCCAGCAGCGTCCAACGGGGATTGGATGAGCAGTTCTTC
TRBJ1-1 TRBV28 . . CASSWTATEAFF TGTGCCAGCAGTTGGACAGCAACTGAAGCTTTCTTT
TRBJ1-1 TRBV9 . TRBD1 CASSGGTAKKAFF TGTGCCAGCAGCGGCGGGACAGCCAAAAAAGCTTTCTTT
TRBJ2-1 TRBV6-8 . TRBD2 CASSYWGGNEQFF TGTGCCAGCAGTTACTGGGGGGGCAATGAGCAGTTCTTC
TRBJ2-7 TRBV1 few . CASSREGQNYEQYF TGCGCCAGCAGCCGCGAGGGACAGAACTACGAGCAGTACTTC
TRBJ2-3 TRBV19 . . CASRQAPATDTQYF TGTGCCAGTAGACAGGCCCCGGCCACAGATACGCAGTATTTT
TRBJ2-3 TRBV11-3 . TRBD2 CASSFGVAGVWGDTQYF TGTGCCAGCAGCTTTGGAGTCGCGGGGGTTTGGGGAGATACGCAGTATTTT
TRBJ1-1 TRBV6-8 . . CASSYEGPEAFF TGTGCCAGCAGTTACGAGGGACCTGAAGCTTTCTTT
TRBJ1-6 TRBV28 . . CASSPPGDSSPLHF TGTGCCAGCAGTCCCCCAGGGGATAGTTCACCCCTCCACTTT
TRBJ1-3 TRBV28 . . CASSFIGQVTTIYF TGTGCCAGCAGTTTCATAGGACAAGTAACCACCATATATTTT
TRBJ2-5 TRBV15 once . CATSRDPGAQETQYF TGTGCCACCAGCAGAGATCCGGGAGCTCAAGAGACCCAGTACTTC
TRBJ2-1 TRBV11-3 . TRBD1 CASSLEQGGDEQFF TGTGCCAGCAGCTTGGAACAGGGGGGCGATGAGCAGTTCTTC
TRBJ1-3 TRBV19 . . CASSARTSSGNTIYF TGTGCCAGTAGTGCCCGGACAAGCTCTGGAAACACCATATATTTT
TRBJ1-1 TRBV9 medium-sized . CASSEPVGNTEAFF TGTGCCAGCAGCGAGCCCGTCGGGAACACTGAAGCTTTCTTT
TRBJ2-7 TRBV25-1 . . CASSEFKQGKRYEQYF TGTGCCAGCAGTGAATTCAAACAGGGAAAGAGATACGAGCAGTACTTC
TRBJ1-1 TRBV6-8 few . CASSDRATRGTEAFF TGTGCCAGCAGTGACCGGGCCACGAGGGGCACTGAAGCTTTCTTT
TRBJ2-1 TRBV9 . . CASSGDRGEQFF TGTGCCAGCAGCGGCGACCGGGGGGAGCAGTTCTTC
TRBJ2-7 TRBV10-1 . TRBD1 CASFDRGRAREQYF TGCGCCAGCTTCGACAGGGGGCGGGCCAGAGAGCAGTACTTC
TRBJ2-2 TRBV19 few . CASSTRFELFF TGTGCCAGTAGTACCCGGTTCGAGCTGTTTTTT
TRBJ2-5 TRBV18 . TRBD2 CASSPSLLAEETQYF TGTGCCAGCTCACCATCGCTACTAGCGGAAGAGACCCAGTACTTC
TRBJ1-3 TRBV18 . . CASSPRRGNGNTIYF TGTGCCAGCTCACCAAGGAGAGGGAACGGAAACACCATATATTTT
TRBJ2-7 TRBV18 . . CASSPQGNEQYF TGTGCCAGCTCACCGCAGGGTAACGAGCAGTACTTC
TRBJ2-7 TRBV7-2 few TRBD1 CASSPGVGQGASEQYF TGTGCCAGCAGCCCGGGGGTGGGACAGGGGGCGAGTGAGCAGTACTTC
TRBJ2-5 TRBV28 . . CASSFGILETQYF TGTGCCAGCAGTTTCGGGATTTTAGAGACCCAGTACTTC
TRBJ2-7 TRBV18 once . CASSPTDILYEQYF TGTGCCAGCTCCCCAACGGACATCCTCTACGAGCAGTACTTC
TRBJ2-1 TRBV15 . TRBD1 CATSRGRDRGLRTLHNEQFF TGTGCCACCAGCAGGGGCCGGGACAGGGGGCTTCGTACACTACACAATGAGCAGTTCTTC
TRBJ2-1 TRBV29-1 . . CSVRKGVSYNEQFF TGCAGCGTGAGGAAGGGGGTCAGTTACAATGAGCAGTTCTTC
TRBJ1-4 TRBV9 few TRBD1 CASSTRQGTREKLFF TGTGCCAGCAGCACCCGACAGGGGACGCGTGAAAAACTGTTTTTT
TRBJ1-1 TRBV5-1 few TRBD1 CASSSAQGARTEAFF TGCGCCAGCAGCTCCGCACAGGGGGCGAGAACTGAAGCTTTCTTT
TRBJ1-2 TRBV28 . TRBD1 CASSYPSTGPNYGYTF TGTGCCAGCAGTTACCCTTCGACAGGGCCTAACTATGGCTACACCTTC
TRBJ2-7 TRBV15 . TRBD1 CATSRDGQGAVSDF TGTGCCACCAGCAGAGATGGACAGGGGGCCGTGTCGGACTTC
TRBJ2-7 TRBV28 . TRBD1 CASSFPGQGLWGEQYF TGTGCCAGCAGTTTCCCGGGACAGGGGTTATGGGGCGAGCAGTACTTC
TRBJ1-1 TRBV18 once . CASSSTGPRGTEAFF TGTGCCAGCTCATCAACAGGGCCCCGGGGCACTGAAGCTTTCTTT